This entry concerns a single TCR beta chain. These data belong to a study of TIL therapy for anti-PD-1-resistant metastatic lung cancer. Sequencing used immunoSEQ v3. Sequencing used immunoSEQ multiplex PCR; TCRdb keeps in-frame clones, though not all of them. Of tens of thousands of clones listed, approximately 83% were seen once; the top ten hold approximately 5%. Indicated time point: pre-treatment sample, taken before nivolumab and TIL therapy. The TCR sequence derives from a person between 25 and 80 years old with non-small cell lung cancer. Sequenced material: blood, taken at baseline.

This chain's CDR3 is CASSMYPDEQYF. CDR3 coding DNA: TGTGCCAGTAGTATGTACCCCGACGAGCAGTACTTC. The chain links TRBV19 to TRBJ2-7, with D uncertain. Trimming shortened V by 3 bases and J by 5 bases, and 8 bases separated the two germline ends. Germline CDR1 LNHDA, CDR2 SQIVND (reference sequence). The CDR3 spans 12 residues.